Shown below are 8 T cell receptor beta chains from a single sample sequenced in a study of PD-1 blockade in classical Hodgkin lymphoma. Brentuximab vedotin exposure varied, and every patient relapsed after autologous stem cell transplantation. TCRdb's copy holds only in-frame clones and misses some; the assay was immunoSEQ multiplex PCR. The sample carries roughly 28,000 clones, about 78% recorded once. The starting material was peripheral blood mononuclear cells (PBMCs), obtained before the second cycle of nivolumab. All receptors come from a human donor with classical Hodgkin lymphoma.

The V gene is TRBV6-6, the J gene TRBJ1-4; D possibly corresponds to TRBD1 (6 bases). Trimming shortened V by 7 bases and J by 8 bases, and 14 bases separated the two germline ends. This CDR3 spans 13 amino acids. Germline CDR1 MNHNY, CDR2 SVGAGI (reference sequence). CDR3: CASNGGLGEKLFF. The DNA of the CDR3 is TGTGCCAGCAACGGGGGGCTAGGGGAAAAACTGTTTTTT.

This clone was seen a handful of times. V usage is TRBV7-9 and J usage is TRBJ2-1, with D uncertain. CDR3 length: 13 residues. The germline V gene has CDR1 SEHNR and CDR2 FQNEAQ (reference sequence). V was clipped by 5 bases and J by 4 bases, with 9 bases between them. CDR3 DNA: TGTGCCAGCAGCCCCGGGTCGTACAATGAGCAGTTCTTC. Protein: CASSPGSYNEQFF. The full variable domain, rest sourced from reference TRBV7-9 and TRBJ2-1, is DTGVSQNPRHKITKRGQNVTFRCDPISEHNRLYWYRQTLGQGPEFLTYFQNEAQLEKSRLLSDRFSAERPKGSFSTLEIQRTEQGDSAMYLCASSPGSYNEQFFGPGTRLTVL.

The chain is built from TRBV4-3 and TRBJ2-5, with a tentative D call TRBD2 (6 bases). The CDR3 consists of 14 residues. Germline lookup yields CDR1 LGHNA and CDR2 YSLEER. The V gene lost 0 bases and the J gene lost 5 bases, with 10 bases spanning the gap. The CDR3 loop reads CASSQEYSGETQYF. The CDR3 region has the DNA TGCGCCAGCAGCCAAGAGTATAGCGGCGAGACCCAGTACTTC.

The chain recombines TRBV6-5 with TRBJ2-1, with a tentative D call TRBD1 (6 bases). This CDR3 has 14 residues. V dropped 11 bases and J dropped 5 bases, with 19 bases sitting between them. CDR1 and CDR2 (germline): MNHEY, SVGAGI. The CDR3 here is CAPLWQGRNNEQFF. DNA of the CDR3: TGTGCCCCTCTTTGGCAGGGGAGAAACAATGAGCAGTTCTTC.

The CDR3 bases are TGTGCCAGCAGCTTGGGCCACGGACATTCCATTCAGTACTTC. Translation gives CASSLGHGHSIQYF. This chain joins TRBV7-9 and TRBJ2-4; possible D gene TRBD1, 5 bases. Germline V gives CDR1 SEHNR, CDR2 FQNEAQ (reference sequence). Trimming removed 3 bases at V and 9 bases at J, with 15 bases between. The CDR3 contains 14 residues. The variable domain in full, with the rest retrieved from reference TRBV7-9 and TRBJ2-4, is DTGVSQNPRHKITKRGQNVTFRCDPISEHNRLYWYRQTLGQGPEFLTYFQNEAQLEKSRLLSDRFSAERPKGSFSTLEIQRTEQGDSAMYLCASSLGHGHSIQYFGAGTRLSVL.

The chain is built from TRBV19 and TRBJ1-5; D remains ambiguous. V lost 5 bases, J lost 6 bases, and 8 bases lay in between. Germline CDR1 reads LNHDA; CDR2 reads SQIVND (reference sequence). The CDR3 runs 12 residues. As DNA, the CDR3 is TGTGCCAGTAGTGACCGAACTCAGCCCCAGCATTTT. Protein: CASSDRTQPQHF.

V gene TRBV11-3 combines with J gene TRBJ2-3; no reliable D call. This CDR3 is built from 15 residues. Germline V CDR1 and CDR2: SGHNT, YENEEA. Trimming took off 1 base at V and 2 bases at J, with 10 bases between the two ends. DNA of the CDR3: TGTGCCAGCAGCTTAGTGGTTATGCCCACAGATACGCAGTATTTT. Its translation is CASSLVVMPTDTQYF.

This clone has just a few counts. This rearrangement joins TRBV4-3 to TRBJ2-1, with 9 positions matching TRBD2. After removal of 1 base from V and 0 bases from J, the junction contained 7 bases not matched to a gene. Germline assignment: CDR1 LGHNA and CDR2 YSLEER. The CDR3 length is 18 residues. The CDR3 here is CASSQVWASGASYNEQFF. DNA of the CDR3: TGCGCCAGCAGCCAAGTTTGGGCTAGCGGGGCCTCCTACAATGAGCAGTTCTTC.